These 20 T cell receptor beta chains came from one sample sequenced in a study of shared clonotypes between healthy human individuals. Measured with immunoSEQ multiplex PCR; TCRdb has only the in-frame clones, and not every one. Of 2.5 million or so clones listed, 85% to 95% are singletons. Sequencing was performed on naive CD4+ T cells sorted from blood. Subset described: CD45RA+ positively selected. The origin of the receptors is a man younger than 30 in good health.

This chain joins TRBV5-6 and TRBJ2-7; TRBD2 agrees at 10 bases. This CDR3 is built from 14 residues. The germline gives CDR1 SGHDT, CDR2 YYEEEE. V trimming: 5 bases; J trimming: 6 bases; junction bases outside the gene matches: 8. The CDR3 DNA follows: TGTGCCAGCAGGAAAGCGGGAGGGCATGGCGAGCAGTACTTC. It is translated as CASRKAGGHGEQYF.

This clone was found once. CDR3 in amino acids: CASSFRSTGELFF. CDR3 coding DNA: TGCGCCAGCAGCTTTAGAAGCACCGGGGAGCTGTTTTTT. V gene TRBV5-1 combines with J gene TRBJ2-2, with no clear D. Trimming removed 2 bases from V and 4 bases from J, with 6 bases in between. The CDR3 totals 13 residues. CDR1 is SGHRS and CDR2 is YFSETQ in the germline V gene.

V usage is TRBV10-2 and J usage is TRBJ2-5, with TRBD1 identical over 8 bases. This CDR3 has 14 residues. V was clipped by 5 bases and J by 4 bases; unmatched bases: 6. CDR1 is WSHSY, CDR2 SAAADI, per germline. CDR3 nucleotide sequence: TGCGCCAGCAGTTATCAGGGGGCTGGAGAGACCCAGTACTTC. Translated: CASSYQGAGETQYF.

The rearrangement joins TRBV13 to TRBJ2-5; no clear D. CDR1 and CDR2 (germline): PRHDT, FYEKMQ (reference sequence). This CDR3 contains 13 residues. Trimming cost V 3 bases and J 1 base, with 6 bases left between them. CDR3 sequence: CASSFGTQETQYF. The CDR3 DNA is TGTGCCAGCAGCTTTGGTACCCAAGAGACCCAGTACTTC.

CDR3 sequence: CASSSPSGLAGPLYNEQFF. The CDR3 coding sequence is TGTGCCAGCAGCTCCCCCTCGGGACTAGCGGGGCCCCTCTACAATGAGCAGTTCTTC. The V call is TRBV7-9, the J call TRBJ2-1, with TRBD2 identical over 13 bases. The germline V gene encodes CDR1 SEHNR and CDR2 FQNEAQ (reference sequence). This CDR3 has 19 residues. Trimming at V came to 4 bases and at J to 3 bases, leaving 12 bases not matched to a gene.

The chain is built from TRBV27 and TRBJ2-7; 9 bases fit TRBD2. The V segment lost 4 bases and the J segment 0 bases; nucleotides outside the gene matches: 1. The CDR3 is 14 residues long. Per germline, CDR1 MNHEY and CDR2 SMNVEV (reference sequence). CDR3 region: CASSSAGGSYEQYF. The CDR3 nucleotides read TGTGCCAGCAGTTCAGCGGGAGGCTCCTACGAGCAGTACTTC.

The rearrangement links TRBV9 to TRBJ2-1; D is undetermined. Germline V gene sequence: CDR1 SGDLS, CDR2 YYNGEE. The CDR3 contains 13 residues. With 0 bases removed from V and 9 bases from J, the gap between germline ends came to 10 bases. The CDR3 here is CASSVADAVEQFF. The CDR3, as DNA: TGTGCCAGCAGCGTAGCGGACGCGGTTGAGCAGTTCTTC.

This rearrangement joins TRBV7-9 to TRBJ1-3; 7 nucleotides align to TRBD1. Germline values: CDR1 SEHNR, CDR2 FQNEAQ (reference sequence). The CDR3 is made up of 14 amino acids. The junction had 5 bases not matched to a gene; V was cut back by 5 bases and J by 4 bases. In DNA, the CDR3 is TGTGCCAGCAGCCGACAGGGAAACGGAAACACCATATATTTT. This gives the protein CASSRQGNGNTIYF. The full variable domain, with the rest looked up from reference TRBV7-9 and TRBJ1-3, is DTGVSQNPRHKITKRGQNVTFRCDPISEHNRLYWYRQTLGQGPEFLTYFQNEAQLEKSRLLSDRFSAERPKGSFSTLEIQRTEQGDSAMYLCASSRQGNGNTIYFGEGSWLTVV.

CDR3 amino acids: CASSLDQVNTEAFF. In DNA, the CDR3 is TGTGCCAGCAGCTTAGATCAGGTGAACACTGAAGCTTTCTTT. This chain connects TRBV11-2 to TRBJ1-1, with no clear D. CDR3 length: 14 residues. V gave up 0 bases and J gave up 0 bases, with 5 bases separating them. Germline lookup yields CDR1 SGHAT and CDR2 FQNNGV.

The chain links TRBV6-5 to TRBJ2-5; TRBD2 matches at 10 bases. From germline, CDR1 is MNHEY and CDR2 SVGAGI. V lost 7 bases to trimming and J lost 7 bases; unmatched junction nucleotides: 9. The CDR3 totals 14 residues. CDR3 nucleotides: TGTGCCAGCACGAGCGGGAGGGTTGAGGGGACCCAGTACTTC. Its translation: CASTSGRVEGTQYF.

This chain connects TRBV6-1 to TRBJ1-2, with TRBD1 matching 8 bases. The junction had 5 bases not matched to a gene; V was cut back by 3 bases and J by 5 bases. Germline V gene data show CDR1 as MNHNS and CDR2 as SASEGT. The CDR3 contains 14 residues. The CDR3 DNA follows: TGTGCCAGCAGTGAGCGACAGGGGAGGTATGGCTACACCTTC. The encoded protein is CASSERQGRYGYTF.

J is TRBJ1-5 and V is TRBV9, with TRBD1 as a possible D gene (6 bases). V gave up 0 bases and J gave up 7 bases, with 14 bases separating them. The CDR3 is 15 residues long. Germline V CDR1 and CDR2: SGDLS, YYNGEE. The CDR3 region is CASSVDDGGGQPQHF. The DNA for the CDR3 is TGTGCCAGCAGCGTAGATGACGGGGGCGGACAGCCCCAGCATTTT.

The V gene is TRBV28, the J gene TRBJ1-2, with D perhaps matching TRBD1 (6 bases). The CDR3 has 14 residues. Germline CDR1 MDHEN, CDR2 SYDVKM. Deletions cut 3 bases from V and 7 bases from J, with 15 bases between. The CDR3 sequence: CASSFSGVGSGYTF. DNA of the CDR3: TGTGCCAGCAGTTTCTCAGGGGTGGGGAGTGGCTACACCTTC.

The rearrangement uses TRBV28 and TRBJ2-2; the match to TRBD2 covers 11 bases. CDR3 length equals 13 residues. Trimming took 9 bases from V and 4 from J; bases not matched to a gene: 1. The germline V gene encodes CDR1 MDHEN and CDR2 SYDVKM. The CDR3 sequence: CASGLAGTGELFF. The CDR3 DNA sequence: TGTGCCAGTGGACTAGCGGGCACCGGGGAGCTGTTTTTT. Supplemented by reference TRBV28 and TRBJ2-2, the full variable domain reads DVKVTQSSRYLVKRTGEKVFLECVQDMDHENMFWYRQDPGLGLRLIYFSYDVKMKEKGDIPEGYSVSREKKERFSLILESASTNQTSMYLCASGLAGTGELFFGEGSRLTVL.

The chain employs TRBV6-5 and TRBJ2-7, with D hard to call. The V end was cut by 6 bases, the J end by 7 bases, with 10 bases between. The germline CDR1 and CDR2 sequences are MNHEY and SVGAGI. The CDR3 loop spans 11 amino acids. CDR3 region: CASRTAREQYF. In DNA, the CDR3 is TGTGCCAGCAGAACGGCACGAGAGCAGTACTTC.

The gene calls are TRBV7-2 and TRBJ2-1; TRBD2 agrees at 12 bases. This CDR3 has 15 amino acids. With 4 bases clipped from V and 6 bases from J, the junction kept 4 bases outside the gene matches. Germline V gene data show CDR1 as SGHTA and CDR2 as FQGNSA. This CDR3 is CASSSLAGGSNEQFF. CDR3 coding DNA: TGTGCCAGCAGCTCGCTAGCGGGAGGGTCCAATGAGCAGTTCTTC.

Only one count was recorded for this clone. J is TRBJ1-1 and V is TRBV4-3; D unclear. The germline gives CDR1 LGHNA, CDR2 YSLEER. The V gene lost 0 bases and the J gene lost 5 bases, with 10 bases spanning the gap. The CDR3 covers 14 residues. The chain's CDR3 is CASSQERGRTEAFF. The CDR3 nucleotides are TGCGCCAGCAGCCAAGAACGGGGTCGAACTGAAGCTTTCTTT.

Comment on this clone: Distinct nucleotide sequences in the sample also encode this CDR3. This chain links TRBV7-8 with TRBJ2-1; TRBD2 agrees at 12 bases. The CDR3 is 15 amino acids. With V trimmed by 4 bases and J by 3 bases, 1 base remained unmatched. In germline, CDR1 is SGHVS, CDR2 FQNEAQ. CDR3 sequence reads: CASSSGLAGYNEQFF. CDR3 DNA sequence: TGTGCCAGCAGCTCGGGACTAGCGGGCTACAATGAGCAGTTCTTC.

This clone was picked up a small number of times. CDR3 loop: CSVRQKNTEAFF. As DNA, the CDR3 is TGCAGCGTGCGACAGAAAAACACTGAAGCTTTCTTT. The gene calls are TRBV29-1 and TRBJ1-1, with D perhaps matching TRBD1 (5 bases). The CDR3 length is 12 residues. Germline loops: CDR1 SQVTM, CDR2 ANQGSEA. V lost 6 bases to trimming and J lost 2 bases, with 10 bases between them.

The CDR3 bases are TGTGCCAGTAGTGTCTATAAGGAGGCTGAAGCTTTCTTT. Amino acids: CASSVYKEAEAFF. V gene TRBV19 combines with J gene TRBJ1-1, with no clear D. Germline V gene data show CDR1 as LNHDA and CDR2 as SQIVND (reference sequence). Trimming took off 5 bases at V and 6 bases at J, with 13 bases between the two ends. The CDR3 is 13 residues long.